One and the same sample provided the 15 T cell receptor beta chains below, sequenced in a study of identical twins. TCRdb called the 5' RACE reads again in MiXCR, with one record for every CDR3 protein. The data show approximately 240,000 distinct CDR3 sequences, over 13% seen once. Sequenced: memory (CD45RO+) T cells sorted from blood. All receptors come from a woman younger than 35 in good health.

CDR3 loop: CASSLRDSEAFF. CDR3 nucleotides: TGTGCCAGCAGCTTACGGGACAGTGAAGCTTTCTTT. The V and J genes are TRBV7-9 and TRBJ1-1, with 7 bases lining up with TRBD1. CDR1 is SEHNR and CDR2 is FQNEAQ in the germline V gene (reference sequence). CDR3 size: 12 residues. Trimming took 2 bases from V and 7 from J; bases not matched to a gene: 1.

This clonotype turned up a few times. The chain is built from TRBV20-1 and TRBJ2-2, with a weak D call TRBD2 (5 bases). This CDR3 has 15 residues. CDR1 is DFQATT, CDR2 SNEGSKA, per germline (reference sequence). V lost 3 bases and J 6 bases, leaving 17 bases between the germline ends. CDR3 DNA: TGCAGTGCTAGGGAATCGGGATATCAAGCCGGGGAGCTGTTTTTT. This codes for CSARESGYQAGELFF.

This clonotype occurred many times. The chain links TRBV5-6 to TRBJ2-1; 10 positions agree with TRBD1. V shed 0 bases and J 14 bases; nucleotides not matched to a gene: 2. This CDR3 has 12 amino acids. Germline loops: CDR1 SGHDT, CDR2 YYEEEE. CDR3 in amino acids: CASSLGGTGEFF. The CDR3 nucleotides are TGTGCCAGCAGCTTGGGTGGGACAGGGGAGTTCTTC.

The chain employs TRBV12-3 or TRBV12-4 and TRBJ2-7; TRBD1 matches 7 bases. The CDR3 is 16 residues long. With 1 base clipped from V and 3 bases from J, the junction kept 9 bases outside the gene matches. DNA of the CDR3: TGTGCCAGCAGTTTAGGCCTTGAGACAGGGAACTACGAGCAGTACTTC. Encoded protein: CASSLGLETGNYEQYF.

This clonotype was seen a handful of times. The V call is TRBV6-1, the J call TRBJ2-5, with TRBD2 matching over 12 bases. The J segment lost 1 base and the V segment lost 6 bases, leaving 9 bases of the junction unmatched. This CDR3 is built from 17 residues. The germline CDR1 and CDR2 sequences are MNHNS and SASEGT. The CDR3 loop reads CASRSLTSGGFQETQYF. CDR3 DNA sequence: TGTGCCAGCAGGTCGTTGACTAGCGGGGGCTTCCAAGAGACCCAGTACTTC.

The chain uses TRBV12-3 or TRBV12-4 and TRBJ2-2, with 7 positions matching TRBD1. There are 15 residues in the CDR3. V was pared by 3 bases and J by 4 bases, with 5 bases of the junction left unmatched. As DNA, the CDR3 is TGTGCCAGCAGTTTTCGACAGGGCGCCACCGGGGAGCTGTTTTTT. It translates to CASSFRQGATGELFF.

This clonotype was detected a few times. The chain links TRBV25-1 to TRBJ1-2; D is uncertain. The V gene's germline CDR1 is MGHDK and CDR2 SYGVNS. There are 15 residues in the CDR3. Trimming shortened V by 3 bases and J by 4 bases, and 15 bases separated the two germline ends. CDR3 coding DNA: TGTGCCAGCAGTGACAGGCCTGGAGGACCCTATGGCTACACCTTC. As protein: CASSDRPGGPYGYTF.

The rearrangement uses TRBV7-6 and TRBJ2-2; a weak D match, TRBD1 (6 bases). V was pared by 1 base and J by 6 bases, with 9 bases between. CDR1 SGHVS and CDR2 FNYEAQ come from the germline V gene. The CDR3 covers 14 residues. This chain's CDR3 is CASSLEQGPGELFF. Here the CDR3 DNA reads TGTGCCAGCAGCTTAGAACAGGGCCCCGGGGAGCTGTTTTTT.

A single count supports this clonotype. This rearrangement joins TRBV2 to TRBJ2-5; D gene ambiguous. Between the trimmed V and J ends, which lost 2 bases and 6 bases, there was a span of 10 bases. Germline CDR1 and CDR2: SNHLY and FYNNEI. The CDR3 is 13 amino acids. The CDR3 DNA reads as TGTGCCAGCAGTGAAATGTCAGAACAGACCCAGTACTTC. Amino acids: CASSEMSEQTQYF.

This clonotype has just one count. V gene TRBV4-2 combines with J gene TRBJ2-3; 9 bases fit TRBD2. CDR3 length equals 16 residues. CDR1 is LGHNA, CDR2 YNFKEQ, per germline. Trimming removed 2 bases from V and 4 bases from J; junction bases left unmatched: 7. DNA of the CDR3: TGTGCCAGCAGCCAACAGGGCGGGGGGGCCCCAGATACGCAGTATTTT. Encoded protein: CASSQQGGGAPDTQYF.

In its sample, this clonotype was seen a few times. The chain recombines TRBV5-5 with TRBJ1-4; D is unresolved. V dropped 3 bases and J dropped 4 bases, with 4 bases sitting between them. The CDR3 is made up of 12 amino acids. From germline, CDR1 is SGHKS and CDR2 YYEKEE (reference sequence). CDR3: CASSWSNEKLFF. CDR3 nucleotide sequence: TGTGCCAGCAGCTGGAGTAATGAAAAACTGTTTTTT.

This clonotype was counted between two and nine times. CDR3 sequence reads: CASSAHRGRDYGYTF. The CDR3 DNA sequence: TGTGCCAGTAGTGCCCACAGGGGGCGCGACTATGGCTACACCTTC. V and J are TRBV19 and TRBJ1-2; 9 bases line up with TRBD1. Germline V gene data show CDR1 as LNHDA and CDR2 as SQIVND (reference sequence). Unmatched junction bases numbered 7, after V lost 5 bases and J lost 3 bases. The CDR3 totals 15 residues. The full variable domain, completed using reference TRBV19 and TRBJ1-2, is DGGITQSPKYLFRKEGQNVTLSCEQNLNHDAMYWYRQDPGQGLRLIYYSQIVNDFQKGDIAEGYSVSREKKESFPLTVTSAQKNPTAFYLCASSAHRGRDYGYTFGSGTRLTVV.

In its sample, this clonotype was seen a few times. The chain has TRBV20-1 and TRBJ2-3; no definite D call. The germline V gene encodes CDR1 DFQATT and CDR2 SNEGSKA (reference sequence). The V end was cut by 5 bases, the J end by 3 bases, with 12 bases between. The CDR3 runs to 13 residues. DNA of the CDR3: TGCAGTGCTCAGTCCGGATTTACAGATACGCAGTATTTT. Translated, it gives CSAQSGFTDTQYF.

The V gene is TRBV23-1, the J gene TRBJ2-1, with 11 nucleotides matching TRBD2. TRBV23-1 counts as an open reading frame of uncertain function. The trim removed 3 bases at V and 3 bases at J, leaving 4 bases unmatched. The length of the CDR3 is 16 residues. The CDR3 DNA follows: TGCGCCAGCAGTCATCGACTAGCGGGAAACTACAATGAGCAGTTCTTC. Translating it yields CASSHRLAGNYNEQFF.

This clonotype was observed a handful of times. The chain joins TRBV29-1 to TRBJ2-7; tentative D call: TRBD1 (6 bases). With 7 bases removed from V and 2 bases from J, the gap between germline ends came to 18 bases. This CDR3 contains 14 residues. Germline lookup yields CDR1 SQVTM and CDR2 ANQGSEA. CDR3 DNA: TGCAGCGGGGGGACAATCGGACCCCCCTACGAGCAGTACTTC. Translated: CSGGTIGPPYEQYF.